This T cell receptor (beta chain) was documented in a study of blood T cell repertoires in COVID-19. Study-level background: COVID-19 samples, acute and convalescent, were from the United States, Italy and Spain. T cells, B-cell-depleted T cells, or PBMCs supplied cDNA or gDNA.

This CDR3 has 14 amino acids. Germline values: CDR1 SGHTS, CDR2 YDEGEE. V was cut by 1 base and J by 6 bases, with 10 bases left in between. Seattle cases were enrolled at active infection and followed longitudinally. As originally analysed: Reference gene primers were amplified, and this amplification served to estimate nucleated cell counts. Produced via immunoSEQ multiplex PCR; TCRdb's table is partial and in-frame only. Clonal size and the V and J genes are those of that table, whereas D and trimming came from the DNA. The data hold around 310,000 clones, with roughly 90% observed a single time. Sequenced input: peripheral blood. The genes are TRBV5-8 and TRBJ2-2, with TRBD1 as a possible D gene (6 bases). This clonotype was sampled from a woman aged 40 to 50 with COVID-19, enrolled during active disease. The DNA of the CDR3 is TGTGCCAGCAGCTTGCGGGACACAGCCGGGGAGCTGTTTTTT. This translates into CASSLRDTAGELFF. Supplemented by reference TRBV5-8 and TRBJ2-2, the full variable domain reads EAGVTQSPTHLIKTRGQQATLRCSPISGHTSVYWYQQALGLGLQFLLWYDEGEERNRGNFPPRFSGRQFPNYSSELNVNALELEDSALYLCASSLRDTAGELFFGEGSRLTVL.